This T cell receptor (beta chain) came from a study of CD8+ T cells in alopecia areata. Study details: The drug, oral tofacitinib, was given to treated patients at 5 to 10 mg twice daily. Once tofacitinib had been taken for 6 to 18 months, 6 months off drug followed.

A remark on this clone: Its antigen remains unknown.

Study outcomes and limitations: Lesional scalp exceeded normal scalp in clonality, especially in alopecia totalis/universalis. Researchers reported that TCR sharing among patients proved less clear than in mice, possibly HLA-linked.

Looked up from germline, CDR1 is SGHAT and CDR2 is FQNNGV. The CDR3 is made up of 15 amino acids. V lost 7 bases to trimming and J lost 1 base, with 16 bases between them. Sequencing relied on a cDNA template that was reverse transcribed from extracted RNA. Profiled with immunoSEQ multiplex PCR; TCRdb holds only in-frame clones, not every one. The table shows approximately 180,000 clones, with roughly 63% occurring only once. Source: CD4+ T cells sorted from blood, taken at week 0. This receptor was taken from a human donor with alopecia areata. The chain has TRBV11-2 and TRBJ2-5; TRBD1 might be the D (6 bases). The CDR3 nucleotides are TGTGCCAGCAACCAAGGCCGGGACATCCAAGAGACCCAGTACTTC. This encodes CASNQGRDIQETQYF.